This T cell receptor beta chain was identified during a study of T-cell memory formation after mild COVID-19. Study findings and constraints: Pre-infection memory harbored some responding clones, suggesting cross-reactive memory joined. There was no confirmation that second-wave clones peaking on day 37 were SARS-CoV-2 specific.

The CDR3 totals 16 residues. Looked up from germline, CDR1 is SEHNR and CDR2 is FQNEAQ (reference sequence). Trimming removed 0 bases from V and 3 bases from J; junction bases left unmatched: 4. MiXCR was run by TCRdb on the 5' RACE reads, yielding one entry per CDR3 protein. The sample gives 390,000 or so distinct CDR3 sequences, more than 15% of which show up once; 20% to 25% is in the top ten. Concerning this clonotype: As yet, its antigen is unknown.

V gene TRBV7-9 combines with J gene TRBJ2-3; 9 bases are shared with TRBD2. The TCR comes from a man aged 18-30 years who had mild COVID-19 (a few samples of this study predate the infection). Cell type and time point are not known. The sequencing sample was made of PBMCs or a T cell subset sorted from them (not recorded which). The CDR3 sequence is CASSLAAGGRTDTQYF. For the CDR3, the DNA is TGTGCCAGCAGCTTAGCAGCGGGGGGCCGGACAGATACGCAGTATTTT.